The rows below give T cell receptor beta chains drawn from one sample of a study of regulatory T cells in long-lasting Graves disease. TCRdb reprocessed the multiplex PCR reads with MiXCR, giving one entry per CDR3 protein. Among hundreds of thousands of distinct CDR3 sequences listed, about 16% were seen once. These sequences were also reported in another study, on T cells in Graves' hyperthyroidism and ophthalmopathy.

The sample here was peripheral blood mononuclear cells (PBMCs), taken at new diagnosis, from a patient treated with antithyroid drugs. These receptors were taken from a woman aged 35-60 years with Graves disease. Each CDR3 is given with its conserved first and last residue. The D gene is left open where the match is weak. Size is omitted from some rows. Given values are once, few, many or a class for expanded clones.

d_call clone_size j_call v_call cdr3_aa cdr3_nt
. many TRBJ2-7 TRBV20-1 CSASAQGLSYEQYF TGCAGTGCTAGTGCGCAGGGACTTTCCTACGAGCAGTACTTC
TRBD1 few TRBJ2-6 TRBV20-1 CSARGGQGKAGANVLTF TGCAGTGCTAGAGGGGGACAGGGGAAAGCTGGGGCCAACGTCCTGACTTTC
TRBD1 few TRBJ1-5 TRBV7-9 CASSLARGQGDQPQHF TGTGCCAGCAGCTTAGCGCGGGGACAGGGGGATCAGCCCCAGCATTTT
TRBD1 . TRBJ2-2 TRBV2 CASSKFDRALGELFF TGTGCCAGCAGTAAATTTGACAGGGCCCTCGGGGAGCTGTTTTTT
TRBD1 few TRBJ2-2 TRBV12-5 CASVPDRGPIGELFF TGTGCTAGTGTCCCGGACAGGGGGCCGATCGGGGAGCTGTTTTTT
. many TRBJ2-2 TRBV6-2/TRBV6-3 CASSRVESHTGELFF TGTGCCAGCTCCAGGGTAGAGTCCCACACCGGGGAGCTGTTTTTT
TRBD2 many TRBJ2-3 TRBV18 CASSPRSLAGDTQYF TGTGCCAGCTCACCACGGAGCCTAGCGGGAGATACGCAGTATTTT
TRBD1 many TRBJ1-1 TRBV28 CASSPQGGMNTEAFF TGTGCCAGCAGCCCCCAGGGGGGGATGAACACTGAAGCTTTCTTT
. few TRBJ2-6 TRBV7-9 CASSLVVGANVLTF TGTGCCAGCAGCTTAGTTGTAGGGGCCAACGTCCTGACTTTC
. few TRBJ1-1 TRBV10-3 CAISEQLNTEAFF TGTGCCATCAGTGAACAGCTTAACACTGAAGCTTTCTTT
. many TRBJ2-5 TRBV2 CASMRTNQETQYF TGTGCCAGCATGCGGACTAACCAAGAGACCCAGTACTTC
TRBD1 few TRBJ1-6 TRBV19 CASSIGTGGNSPLHF TGTGCCAGTAGTATCGGGACAGGGGGCAATTCACCCCTCCACTTT
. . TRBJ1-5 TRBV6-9 CASSYPGDNQPQHF TGTGCCAGCAGTTACCCGGGGGACAATCAGCCCCAGCATTTT
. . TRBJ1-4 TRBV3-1 CASSPGPGEKLFF TGTGCCAGCAGCCCTGGACCAGGTGAAAAACTGTTTTTT
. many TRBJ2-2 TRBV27 CASSFLGYTGELFF TGTGCCAGCAGTTTCTTGGGGTACACCGGGGAGCTGTTTTTT
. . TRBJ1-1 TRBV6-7 CASSYRRLNTEAFF TGTGCCAGCAGTTATCGACGGCTGAACACTGAAGCTTTCTTT
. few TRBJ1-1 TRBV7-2 CASSLAARTPEAFF TGTGCCAGCAGCTTAGCGGCGAGGACCCCTGAAGCTTTCTTT
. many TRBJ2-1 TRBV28 CASISFPANEQFF TGTGCCAGCATCTCTTTCCCCGCCAATGAGCAGTTCTTC
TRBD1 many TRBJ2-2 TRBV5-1 CASSLGTADTGELFF TGCGCCAGCAGCCTAGGGACAGCAGACACCGGGGAGCTGTTTTTT
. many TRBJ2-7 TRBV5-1 CASSKADTHSYEQYF TGCGCCAGCAGCAAAGCGGACACCCACTCCTACGAGCAGTACTTC
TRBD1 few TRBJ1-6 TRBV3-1 CASSQEATGAYNSPLHF TGTGCCAGCAGCCAAGAGGCAACAGGGGCATATAATTCACCCCTCCACTTT
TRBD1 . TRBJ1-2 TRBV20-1 CSARAKGQGLYGYTF TGCAGTGCTAGAGCCAAGGGACAGGGATTATATGGCTACACCTTC
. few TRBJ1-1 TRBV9 CASNPLNGPTREAFF TGTGCCAGCAACCCCCTAAACGGGCCTACACGAGAAGCTTTCTTT
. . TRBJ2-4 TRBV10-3 CAISESAGNTQYF TGTGCCATCAGTGAGTCGGCAGGGAACACTCAGTACTTC
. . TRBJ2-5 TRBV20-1 CSASRVSQETQYF TGCAGTGCTAGCAGAGTCAGTCAAGAGACCCAGTACTTC
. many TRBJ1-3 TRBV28 CASSLYNGNTIYF TGTGCCAGCAGTTTGTACAACGGGAACACCATATATTTT
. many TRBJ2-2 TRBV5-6 CASSPLSRLSNTGELFF TGTGCCAGCAGCCCCCTTAGTCGTCTCTCGAACACCGGGGAGCTGTTTTTT
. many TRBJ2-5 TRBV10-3 CAISGGTVQETQYF TGTGCCATCAGTGGAGGGACGGTCCAAGAGACCCAGTACTTC
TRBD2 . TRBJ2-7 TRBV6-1 CASSNPGGEQYF TGTGCCAGCAGTAACCCGGGGGGGGAGCAGTACTTC
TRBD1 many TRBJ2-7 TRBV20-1 CSAPAGTGNNEQYF TGCAGTGCCCCCGCCGGGACAGGGAACAACGAGCAGTACTTC
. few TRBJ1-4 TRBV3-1 CASRFNEKLFF TGTGCCAGCAGATTCAATGAAAAACTGTTTTTT
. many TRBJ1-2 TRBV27 CASSYRKEGWGYTF TGTGCCAGCAGTTACCGAAAGGAGGGTTGGGGCTACACCTTC
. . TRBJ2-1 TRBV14 CASSHRGGAYNEQFF TGTGCCAGCAGTCACAGGGGGGGGGCCTACAATGAGCAGTTCTTC
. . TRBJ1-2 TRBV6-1 CASTSDGGNYGYTF TGTGCCAGCACCTCAGATGGAGGGAACTATGGCTACACCTTC
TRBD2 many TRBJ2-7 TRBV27 CASSLGTSGDSYEQYF TGTGCCAGCAGTTTGGGGACTAGCGGGGACTCCTACGAGCAGTACTTC
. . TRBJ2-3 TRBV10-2 CATGQSHTDTQYF TGCGCCACCGGACAGTCCCACACAGATACGCAGTATTTT
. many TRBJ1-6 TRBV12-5 CASNRGDSYNSPLHF TGTGCTAGTAATAGGGGTGATTCCTATAATTCACCCCTCCACTTT
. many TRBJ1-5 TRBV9 CASSGPYSNQPQHF TGTGCCAGCAGTGGACCTTATAGCAATCAGCCCCAGCATTTT
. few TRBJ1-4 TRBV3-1 CASSQMTGSNEKLFF TGTGCCAGCAGCCAAATGACAGGATCTAATGAAAAACTGTTTTTT
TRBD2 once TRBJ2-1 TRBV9 CASSPFPSGDNNEQFF TGTGCCAGCAGCCCCTTTCCCAGCGGGGATAACAATGAGCAGTTCTTC
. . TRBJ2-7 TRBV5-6 CASSSPFRGNYEQYF TGTGCCAGCAGCTCGCCCTTCAGGGGAAACTACGAGCAGTACTTC
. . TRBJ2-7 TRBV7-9 CASSLQDPTYEQYF TGTGCCAGCAGCTTACAGGACCCCACCTACGAGCAGTACTTC